The subject of this entry is one T cell receptor (beta chain). Its antigen is not known. Relative to the germline gene, one junction end is altered; a read error may explain this. Profiling relied on immunoSEQ multiplex PCR, and the TCRdb table lists in-frame clones only, not all of them. This table holds 73,000 or so clones, roughly four fifths found once. This record comes from a study of T cell responses to AZD1222 COVID-19 vaccine. Study results and caveats: Reportedly, close to half of spike-specific TCRs are directed against unmutated variant regions.

This CDR3 has 13 amino acids. Per germline, CDR1 SSHAT and CDR2 FNYEAQ (reference sequence). V gene TRBV7-7 combines with J gene TRBJ1-1; 7 nucleotides line up with TRBD1. The sequence derives from an adult in good health. The sample was peripheral blood, taken on day 0 of AZD1222 vaccination. CDR3 nucleotides: TGTGCTAGCAGCTTAGATAGGACAGGTGAAGCTTTCTTT. Amino acids: CASSLDRTGEAFF. Filled out from reference TRBV7-7 and TRBJ1-1, the complete variable domain reads GAGVSQSPRYKVTKRGQDVTLRCDPISSHATLYWYQQALGQGPEFLTYFNYEAQPDKSGLPSDRFSAERPEGSISTLTIQRTEQRDSAMYRCASSLDRTGEAFFGQGTRLTVV.